This record looks at one T cell receptor (beta chain) sequence and its context. Its cognate antigen is unknown. The data belong to a study of cytomegalovirus exposure and HLA in healthy donors. The CDR3 extends over 15 amino acids. Germline lookup yields CDR1 SNHLY and CDR2 FYNNEI. V lost 3 bases to trimming and J lost 4 bases; unmatched junction nucleotides: 6. Study results and caveats: A classifier reportedly called cytomegalovirus status with high sensitivity and specificity. Relative to the roughly 690-donor mean, N-insertions were reportedly fewer in an Asian-associated ancestry cluster in a later analysis.

Both 60 Vbeta primers and 13 Jbeta primers went into the PCR. Sequencing was performed with immunoSEQ multiplex PCR; in TCRdb, only in-frame clones are kept and a portion is missing. The sample consists of some 130,000 clones, around 77% of them appearing once. The V gene is TRBV2, the J gene TRBJ2-5, with 9 bases that match TRBD1. This clonotype was sampled from a man aged 45 to 65 in good health and CMV-seronegative. The sequenced material came from PBMCs. CDR3 amino acids: CASSEGGQGGETQYF. The CDR3 region has the DNA TGTGCCAGCAGTGAGGGGGGACAGGGTGGAGAGACCCAGTACTTC.